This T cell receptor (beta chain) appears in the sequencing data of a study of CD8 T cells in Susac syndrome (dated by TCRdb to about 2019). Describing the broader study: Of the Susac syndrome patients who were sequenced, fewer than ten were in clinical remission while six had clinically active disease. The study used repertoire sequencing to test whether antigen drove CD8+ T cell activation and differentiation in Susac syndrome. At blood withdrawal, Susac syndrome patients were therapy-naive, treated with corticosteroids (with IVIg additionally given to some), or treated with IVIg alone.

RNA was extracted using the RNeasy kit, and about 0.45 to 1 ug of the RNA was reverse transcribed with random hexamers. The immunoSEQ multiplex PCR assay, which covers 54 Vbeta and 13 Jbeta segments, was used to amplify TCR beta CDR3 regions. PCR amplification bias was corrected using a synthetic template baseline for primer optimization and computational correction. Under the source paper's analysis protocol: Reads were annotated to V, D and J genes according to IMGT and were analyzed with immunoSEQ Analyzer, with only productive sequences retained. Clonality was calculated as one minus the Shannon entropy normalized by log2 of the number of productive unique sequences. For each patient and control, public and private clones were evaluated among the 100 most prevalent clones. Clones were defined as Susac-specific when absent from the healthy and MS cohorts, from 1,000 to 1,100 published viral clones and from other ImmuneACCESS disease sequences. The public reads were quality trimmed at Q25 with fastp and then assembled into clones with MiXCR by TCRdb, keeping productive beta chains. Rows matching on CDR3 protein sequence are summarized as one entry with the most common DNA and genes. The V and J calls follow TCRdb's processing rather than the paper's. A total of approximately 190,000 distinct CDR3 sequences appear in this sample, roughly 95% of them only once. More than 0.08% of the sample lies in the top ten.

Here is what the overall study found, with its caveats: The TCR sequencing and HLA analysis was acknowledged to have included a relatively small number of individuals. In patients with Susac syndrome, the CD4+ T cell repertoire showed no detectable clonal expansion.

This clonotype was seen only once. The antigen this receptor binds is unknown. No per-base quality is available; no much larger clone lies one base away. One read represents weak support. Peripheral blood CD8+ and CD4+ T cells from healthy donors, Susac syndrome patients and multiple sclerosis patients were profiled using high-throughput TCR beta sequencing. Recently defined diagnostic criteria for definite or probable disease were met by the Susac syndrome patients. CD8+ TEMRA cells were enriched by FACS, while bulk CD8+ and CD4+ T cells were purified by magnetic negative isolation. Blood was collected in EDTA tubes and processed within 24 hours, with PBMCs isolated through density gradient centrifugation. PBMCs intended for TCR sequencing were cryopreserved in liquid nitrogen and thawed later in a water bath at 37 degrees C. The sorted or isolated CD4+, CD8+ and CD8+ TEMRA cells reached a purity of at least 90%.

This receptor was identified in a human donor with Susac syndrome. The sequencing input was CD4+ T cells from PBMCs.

CDR3 reads: CASSLDRGGQGVSQPQHF. Read as DNA, the sequence is TGTGCCAGCAGCTTAGATCGAGGGGGACAGGGAGTCAGCCAGCCCCAGCATTTT. The V gene is TRBV7-8 and the J gene is TRBJ1-5, with 9 bases aligning to TRBD1. The cysteine opens and the phenylalanine closes a CDR3 of 18 amino acids. Only CDR3 DNA is held: 54 bases, read in frame from base 1. V has 1 base trimmed and J has 7 bases trimmed; junction bases matching no gene number 14. In the germline V gene, CDR1 corresponds to SGHVS and CDR2 to FQNEAQ.